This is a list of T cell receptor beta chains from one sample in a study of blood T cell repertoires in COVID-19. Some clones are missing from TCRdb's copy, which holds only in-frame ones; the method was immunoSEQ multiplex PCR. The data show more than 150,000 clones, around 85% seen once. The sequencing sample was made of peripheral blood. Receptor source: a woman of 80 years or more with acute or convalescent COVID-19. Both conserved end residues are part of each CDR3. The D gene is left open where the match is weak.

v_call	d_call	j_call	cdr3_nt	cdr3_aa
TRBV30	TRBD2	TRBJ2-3	TGTGCCTGCCGGGGGAGGGAGGGCCACACAGATACGCAGTATTTT	CACRGREGHTDTQYF
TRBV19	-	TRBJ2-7	TGTGCCAGTAGCCTTCGGCGTCAGGGCTACGAGCAGTACTTC	CASSLRRQGYEQYF
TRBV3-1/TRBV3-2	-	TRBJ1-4	TGTGCCAGCAGCCCAGCCCGGGGGGAAAAACTGTTTTTT	CASSPARGEKLFF
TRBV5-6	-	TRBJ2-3	TGTGCCAGCCACCTTCTACGATTTCGCACAGATACGCAGTATTTT	CASHLLRFRTDTQYF
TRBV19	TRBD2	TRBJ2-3	TGTGCCAGTAGGGTTAGCGGGGGGGCCCCGACAGATACGCAGTATTTT	CASRVSGGAPTDTQYF
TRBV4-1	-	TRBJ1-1	TGCGCCAGCAGCCAAGGTTCTGGGGGGTTGAACACTGAAGCTTTCTTT	CASSQGSGGLNTEAFF
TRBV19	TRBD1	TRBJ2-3	TGTGCCAGTAGTATAGGGGCAGGGGGCCCAGATACGCAGTATTTT	CASSIGAGGPDTQYF
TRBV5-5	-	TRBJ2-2	TGTGCCAGCAGCTTTCCAGGGGCGAACACCGGGGAGCTGTTTTTT	CASSFPGANTGELFF
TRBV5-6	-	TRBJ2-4	TGTGCCAGCAGCTTGGACTTTGGGGGCCTTAGCGTAGCCAAAAACATTCAGTACTTC	CASSLDFGGLSVAKNIQYF
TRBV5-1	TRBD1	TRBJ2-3	TGCGCCAGCACCCTCATTACAGGGGCCCACACAGATACGCAGTATTTT	CASTLITGAHTDTQYF
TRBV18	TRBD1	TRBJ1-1	TGTGCCAGCTCTCGACAGGGTCGGAACACTGAAGCTTTCTTT	CASSRQGRNTEAFF
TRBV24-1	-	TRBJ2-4	TGTGCCACCAGTGATTTAGGGACAGATCTAGCCAAAAACATTCTTAGCGGCAAAAACATTCAGTACTTC	CATSDLGTDLAKNILSGKNIQYF
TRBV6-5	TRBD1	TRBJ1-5	TGTGCCAGCACGACAGGGGTGGGCAATCAGCCCCAGCATTTT	CASTTGVGNQPQHF
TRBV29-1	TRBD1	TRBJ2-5	TGCAGCGCCGGGACAGTCCAAGAGACCCAGTACTTC	CSAGTVQETQYF
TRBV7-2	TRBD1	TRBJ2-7	TGTGCCAGCAGCTCGGGGGACAGGGGGAACGAGCAGTACTTC	CASSSGDRGNEQYF
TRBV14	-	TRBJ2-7	TGTGCCAGCAGCCACACCTCGGGGGGCCCGATATCCTACGAGCAGTACTTC	CASSHTSGGPISYEQYF
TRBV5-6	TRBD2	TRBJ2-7	TGTGCCAGCAGCTTGGACGGGGCGAGCGGGGCGGGGGAGCAGTACTTC	CASSLDGASGAGEQYF